The clone carrying this T cell receptor beta chain was observed a few times. Losses at the gene ends were 7 bases for V and 10 bases for J; bases not matched to a gene: 9. This CDR3 is 14 amino acids long. Germline CDR1 and CDR2: MNHEY and SVGAGI. These data come from a study of blood T cell repertoires in COVID-19. Across the study: Samples taken during acute and convalescent COVID-19 were collected in the United States, Italy and Spain. T cells, B-cell-depleted T cells, or PBMCs provided the cDNA or gDNA that served as material.

Original processing notes: Amplification with reference gene primers provided the estimates of nucleated cell counts. Sequencing used immunoSEQ multiplex PCR; TCRdb keeps in-frame clones, though not all of them. The V and J calls and clone size are taken from that table; D and trimming were inferred from the DNA. The repertoire holds over 200,000 clones, with around 90% as singletons. J is TRBJ2-1 and V is TRBV6-5; TRBD2 matches 11 bases. The receptor comes from a man in his sixties who had recovered from COVID-19. Sample: peripheral blood. CDR3 region: CASTLGLAAKEQFF. As DNA, the CDR3 is TGTGCCAGCACCTTGGGACTAGCGGCCAAAGAGCAGTTCTTC.